The 20 T cell receptor beta chains given below trace back to one sample, sequenced in a study of cytomegalovirus exposure and HLA in healthy donors. 60 Vbeta and 13 Jbeta primers were used in PCR. The table came from immunoSEQ multiplex PCR; TCRdb's copy has only in-frame clones and leaves some out. This sample yields fewer than 45,000 clones, of which 60% to 70% are seen a single time; roughly 4% belongs to the top ten. The sequenced sample consisted of PBMCs. Source of these receptors: a man aged 40-49 years in good health and CMV-seronegative.

This sequence joins TRBV28 and TRBJ2-7; 12 bases agree with TRBD1. From germline, CDR1 is MDHEN and CDR2 SYDVKM. The CDR3 is 13 amino acids. The J segment lost 5 bases and the V segment lost 8 bases, leaving 4 bases of the junction unmatched. The CDR3 spells CASGTGGNHEQYF. For the CDR3, the DNA is TGTGCCAGCGGGACAGGGGGCAACCACGAGCAGTACTTC.

The table lists this clone with a few counts. This sequence joins TRBV7-8 and TRBJ1-1; 7 positions agree with TRBD1. V was pared by 11 bases and J by 0 bases, with 15 bases of the junction left unmatched. CDR1 is SGHVS and CDR2 is FQNEAQ in the germline V gene. The CDR3 has 16 residues. The CDR3 DNA reads as TGTGCCTCCAAGGGGGCTCCGAGGGCCATGAACACTGAAGCTTTCTTT. Encoded protein: CASKGAPRAMNTEAFF.

V usage is TRBV19 and J usage is TRBJ2-5, with D possibly matching TRBD2 (6 bases). The CDR3 has 14 residues. From germline, CDR1 is LNHDA and CDR2 SQIVND (reference sequence). The V and J ends lost 5 bases and 2 bases respectively, with 12 bases between them. The CDR3 bases are TGTGCCAGTAGTCTACGACGGGAGCAAGAGACCCAGTACTTC. This translates into CASSLRREQETQYF.

A few counts support this clone. V and J are TRBV2 and TRBJ1-1, with D perhaps matching TRBD1 (6 bases). Germline-derived CDR1 and CDR2 are SNHLY and FYNNEI. Trimming removed 10 bases from V and 2 bases from J, with 17 bases in between. The CDR3 is 14 residues long. The CDR3 reads CATQSQGLNTEAFF. The CDR3 DNA sequence: TGTGCCACCCAGTCACAGGGTTTAAACACTGAAGCTTTCTTT.

J is TRBJ2-1 and V is TRBV7-2; a possible D gene is TRBD1 (5 bases). CDR1 is SGHTA and CDR2 is FQGNSA in the germline V gene. V was pared by 6 bases and J by 6 bases, with 9 bases between. CDR3 length equals 12 residues. CDR3 bases: TGTGCCAGCAGTCTAAGGGGCAATGAGCAGTTCTTC. Translating it yields CASSLRGNEQFF.

CDR3 region: CATQGPYTEAFF. The CDR3 region has the DNA TGTGCCACTCAGGGCCCCTACACTGAAGCTTTCTTT. The chain couples TRBV19 to TRBJ1-1; D may be TRBD1 (5 bases). V gave up 10 bases and J gave up 3 bases, with 12 bases separating them. The CDR3 is made up of 12 amino acids. The germline CDR1 and CDR2 sequences are LNHDA and SQIVND (reference sequence). Together with reference TRBV19 and TRBJ1-1, the CDR3 gives the full variable domain: DGGITQSPKYLFRKEGQNVTLSCEQNLNHDAMYWYRQDPGQGLRLIYYSQIVNDFQKGDIAEGYSVSREKKESFPLTVTSAQKNPTAFYLCATQGPYTEAFFGQGTRLTVV.

This chain links TRBV2 with TRBJ1-5; D ambiguous. Germline V CDR1 and CDR2: SNHLY, FYNNEI. V lost 3 bases, J lost 5 bases, and 14 bases lay in between. CDR3 size: 15 residues. CDR3 protein: CASSENGGRDQPQHF. CDR3 bases: TGTGCCAGCAGTGAGAACGGAGGTCGGGATCAGCCCCAGCATTTT.

The chain has TRBV6-5 and TRBJ2-7, with D possibly matching TRBD1 (5 bases). Trimming took 4 bases from V and 4 from J, leaving 11 bases between them. Germline loops: CDR1 MNHEY, CDR2 SVGAGI. There are 13 residues in the CDR3. The CDR3 sequence: CASSSLDMYEQYF. The CDR3 region has the DNA TGTGCCAGCAGTTCCTTGGACATGTACGAGCAGTACTTC.

This clone occurred once. V is TRBV30 and J is TRBJ1-6, with a tentative D call TRBD1 (5 bases). Germline V CDR1 and CDR2: GTSNPN, SVGIG (reference sequence). This CDR3 spans 15 amino acids. The germline V and J ends were trimmed by 4 bases and 0 bases, with 10 bases remaining between them. The CDR3 is CAWTRDSSYNSPLHF. CDR3 nucleotide sequence: TGTGCCTGGACTAGAGACAGCTCCTATAATTCACCCCTCCACTTT.

The V gene is TRBV6-1, the J gene TRBJ1-4; D uncertain. Germline V gene data show CDR1 as MNHNS and CDR2 as SASEGT. V lost 5 bases and J lost 8, with 12 bases in between. The CDR3 length is 13 residues. The CDR3 loop is CASSSLQTEKLFF. The CDR3 DNA reads as TGTGCCAGCAGTTCCTTACAGACAGAAAAACTGTTTTTT.

The V gene is TRBV7-9, the J gene TRBJ2-7; D unresolved. Germline CDR1 and CDR2: SEHNR and FQNEAQ (reference sequence). V lost 5 bases to trimming and J lost 7 bases, with 9 bases between them. The CDR3 has 11 amino acids. CDR3 nucleotide sequence: TGTGCCAGCAGCCTACTCCGGGAGCAGTACTTC. Translation: CASSLLREQYF.

There are a few counts of this clone. The chain is built from TRBV27 and TRBJ2-7, with 8 nucleotides matching TRBD1. CDR1 and CDR2 (germline): MNHEY, SMNVEV (reference sequence). Germline trimming cut 5 bases from V and 3 bases from J; bases unmatched to any gene: 3. The CDR3 spans 13 residues. The CDR3 nucleotides are TGTGCCAGCAGTCAAGGGACAGGCTACGAGCAGTACTTC. Residues: CASSQGTGYEQYF.

The chain carries TRBV29-1 and TRBJ1-1, with D perhaps TRBD1 (5 bases). The CDR3 consists of 14 residues. Looked up from germline, CDR1 is SQVTM and CDR2 is ANQGSEA. The ends were cut back, 8 bases at V and 5 bases at J, with 21 bases in the middle. The CDR3: CSSSMGGGGTEAFF. DNA for the CDR3: TGCAGCTCCTCCATGGGGGGTGGGGGTACTGAAGCTTTCTTT.

This clone was recorded only once. CDR3 loop: CSVEGQGNYGYTF. The CDR3 nucleotides read TGCAGCGTCGAGGGACAGGGGAACTATGGCTACACCTTC. V is TRBV29-1 and J is TRBJ1-2; 10 positions match TRBD1. The CDR3 contains 13 residues. CDR1 SQVTM and CDR2 ANQGSEA come from the germline V gene. The junction had 3 bases not matched to a gene; V was cut back by 6 bases and J by 2 bases.

CDR3 in DNA: TGTGCCAGCAGTGACAGTCGCAATCAGCCCCAGCATTTT. This translates into CASSDSRNQPQHF. The chain is built from TRBV6-6 and TRBJ1-5, with D possibly TRBD1 on 5 matching bases. CDR1 is MNHNY, CDR2 SVGAGI, per germline (reference sequence). The V and J ends lost 5 bases and 2 bases respectively, with 7 bases between them. There are 13 residues in the CDR3.

V gene TRBV19 combines with J gene TRBJ1-2; D perhaps matches TRBD1 (6 bases). The V and J ends lost 3 bases and 6 bases respectively, with 17 bases between them. CDR3 size: 15 residues. The V gene's germline CDR1 is LNHDA and CDR2 SQIVND (reference sequence). DNA for the CDR3: TGTGCCAGTAGTATGGGGGACAACTCTCTACATGGCTACACCTTC. Protein sequence: CASSMGDNSLHGYTF.

This chain connects TRBV2 to TRBJ1-1, with 8 bases fitting TRBD1. There are 13 residues in the CDR3. The ends lost 6 bases at V and 5 bases at J; junction bases unmatched: 5. Looked up from germline, CDR1 is SNHLY and CDR2 is FYNNEI. Written as DNA, the CDR3 is TGTGCCAGCAGCGCAGGGGGCCGGACTGAAGCTTTCTTT. Amino acid sequence: CASSAGGRTEAFF.

The chain recombines TRBV10-1 with TRBJ2-7; perhaps TRBD1 as D (6 bases). The CDR3 runs to 15 residues. V lost 1 base and J 4 bases, leaving 14 bases between the germline ends. Looked up from germline, CDR1 is WNHNN and CDR2 is SYGVQD (reference sequence). CDR3 DNA sequence: TGCGCCAGCAGTGAGTACCCGGGACACAGGTACGAGCAGTACTTC. This translates into CASSEYPGHRYEQYF.

The chain is built from TRBV19 and TRBJ1-2; the D gene is possibly TRBD1 (5 bases). Per germline, CDR1 LNHDA and CDR2 SQIVND (reference sequence). This CDR3 comprises 13 residues. The V gene lost 7 bases and the J gene lost 7 bases, with 16 bases spanning the gap. The CDR3: CASTDSLRGGYTF. CDR3 sequence (DNA): TGTGCCAGTACCGACAGCCTAAGGGGTGGCTACACCTTC.

A few counts support this clone. V is TRBV7-2 and J is TRBJ1-4; maybe TRBD1 (5 bases). The ends were cut back, 5 bases at V and 8 bases at J, with 15 bases in the middle. This CDR3 is built from 14 residues. CDR1 and CDR2 (germline): SGHTA, FQGNSA. The CDR3 DNA sequence: TGTGCCAGCAGCCTGGACAACCGTGGGGAAAAACTGTTTTTT. Its protein is CASSLDNRGEKLFF.